One sample yielded the 17 T cell receptor beta chains listed below, sequenced in a study of radiotherapy plus CTLA-4 blockade in lung cancer. Generated by immunoSEQ multiplex PCR, the TCRdb table keeps only in-frame clones and is missing some. The data hold nearly 95,000 clones, with approximately 78% observed a single time. The sample in question was peripheral blood, obtained from a patient treated with radiotherapy plus ipilimumab. The receptors here all came from a human donor with non-small cell lung cancer that progressed on radiotherapy plus ipilimumab.

This sequence joins TRBV27 and TRBJ1-4, with 7 bases fitting TRBD1. Per germline, CDR1 MNHEY and CDR2 SMNVEV (reference sequence). Trimming cost V 3 bases and J 7 bases; bases outside gene matches: 17. This CDR3 is 18 amino acids long. CDR3 in amino acids: CASSFAQGGVGVSEKLFF. CDR3 in DNA: TGTGCCAGCAGTTTCGCCCAGGGGGGGGTAGGTGTGAGTGAAAAACTGTTTTTT.

The chain employs TRBV29-1 and TRBJ2-1, with a weak D call TRBD2 (6 bases). This CDR3 has 12 residues. Trimming pared 6 bases from V and 10 bases from J, leaving 16 bases between. CDR1 and CDR2 (germline): SQVTM, ANQGSEA. The CDR3 loop is CSVSFSGGEQFF. CDR3 nucleotides: TGCAGCGTCTCGTTTAGCGGAGGCGAGCAGTTCTTC.

This chain links TRBV27 with TRBJ1-5, with a possible D match to TRBD1 (6 bases). The V gene's germline CDR1 is MNHEY and CDR2 SMNVEV (reference sequence). V lost 9 bases to trimming and J lost 0 bases, with 18 bases between them. There are 16 residues in the CDR3. CDR3 region: CASSDSSTLSNQPQHF. Written as DNA, the CDR3 is TGTGCCAGTTCGGACAGCTCGACACTTAGCAATCAGCCCCAGCATTTT.

J is TRBJ1-2 and V is TRBV28, with 10 bases fitting TRBD1. The CDR3 has 13 amino acids. The germline V gene has CDR1 MDHEN and CDR2 SYDVKM. V was pared by 4 bases and J by 4 bases, with 0 bases of the junction left unmatched. Here the CDR3 DNA reads TGTGCCAGCAGTTGGACAGGGGGCTATGGCTACACCTTC. This gives the protein CASSWTGGYGYTF.

This rearrangement joins TRBV5-1 to TRBJ2-2; D is unresolved. The germline V gene encodes CDR1 SGHRS and CDR2 YFSETQ. This CDR3 is 15 amino acids long. The V end lost 6 bases, the J end lost 2 bases, and 14 bases lay between the germline ends. CDR3 region: CASTPPSINTGELFF. The CDR3 DNA reads TGCGCCAGCACGCCGCCCAGTATTAACACCGGGGAGCTGTTTTTT.

In this sample, this clone turned up a few times. This chain links TRBV6-6 with TRBJ1-2; D is undetermined. Trimming left V 10 bases short and J 3 bases short, with 9 bases between. The germline gives CDR1 MNHNY, CDR2 SVGAGI (reference sequence). The CDR3 totals 11 residues. The CDR3 DNA follows: TGTGCCACCAGCCGCGACTATGGCTACACCTTC. Translated: CATSRDYGYTF.

The chain is built from TRBV19 and TRBJ2-5, with D unresolved. Germline V gene data show CDR1 as LNHDA and CDR2 as SQIVND (reference sequence). This CDR3 region has 14 residues. Trimming removed 1 base from V and 2 bases from J, with 8 bases in between. The CDR3: CASSIGGLQETQYF. CDR3 sequence (DNA): TGTGCCAGTAGTATAGGAGGATTACAAGAGACCCAGTACTTC.

The chain links TRBV11-2 to TRBJ2-7, with TRBD1 as a possible D gene (5 bases). This CDR3 has 13 amino acids. V lost 1 base, J lost 5 bases, and 9 bases lay in between. From germline, CDR1 is SGHAT and CDR2 FQNNGV. In nucleotides, the CDR3 is TGTGCCAGCAGCTTAGTAGGGGCTAACGAGCAGTACTTC. This gives the protein CASSLVGANEQYF.

This chain links TRBV5-1 with TRBJ2-2; 8 bases are shared with TRBD1. This CDR3 has 15 residues. J lost 4 bases, V lost 4 bases, and 6 bases had no gene match. The germline CDR1 and CDR2 sequences are SGHRS and YFSETQ. The CDR3 region is CASSPDRGGTGELFF. The CDR3 DNA sequence: TGCGCCAGCAGCCCAGACAGGGGCGGCACCGGGGAGCTGTTTTTT.

The chain employs TRBV7-2 and TRBJ1-5, with TRBD1 as a possible D gene (6 bases). V shed 1 base and J shed 6 bases, with 7 bases lying between them. This CDR3 is built from 13 residues. Germline V lookup: CDR1 SGHTA, CDR2 FQGNSA. CDR3 sequence reads: CASSLDRVQPQHF. The DNA for the CDR3 is TGTGCCAGCAGCTTAGACAGGGTTCAGCCCCAGCATTTT.

This clone was recorded only once. The J gene is TRBJ2-7, the V gene TRBV7-9; perhaps TRBD1 as D (5 bases). Trimming shortened V by 6 bases and J by 3 bases, and 12 bases separated the two germline ends. The CDR3 has 13 residues. Per germline, CDR1 SEHNR and CDR2 FQNEAQ (reference sequence). The CDR3 DNA follows: TGTGCCAGCAGTTTCGGACAAAACTACGAGCAGTACTTC. This translates into CASSFGQNYEQYF. Full variable domain (rest looked up from reference TRBV7-9 and TRBJ2-7): DTGVSQNPRHKITKRGQNVTFRCDPISEHNRLYWYRQTLGQGPEFLTYFQNEAQLEKSRLLSDRFSAERPKGSFSTLEIQRTEQGDSAMYLCASSFGQNYEQYFGPGTRLTVT.

This clone has just one count. The gene calls are TRBV6-1 and TRBJ2-1; D gene uncertain. Looked up from germline, CDR1 is MNHNS and CDR2 is SASEGT. V lost 0 bases and J 4 bases, leaving 10 bases between the germline ends. The CDR3 covers 15 residues. The CDR3 loop reads CASSEARWRYNEQFF. Written as DNA, the CDR3 is TGTGCCAGCAGTGAAGCGAGGTGGAGATACAATGAGCAGTTCTTC.

The CDR3, as DNA: TGTGCTAGTGGTTCGAGGACTAGCCGTGAGGAGCAGTTCTTC. It is translated as CASGSRTSREEQFF. The chain has TRBV12-5 and TRBJ2-1; 8 bases map to TRBD2. The CDR3 is 14 amino acids. The ends lost 4 bases at V and 10 bases at J; junction bases unmatched: 9. Germline V gene sequence: CDR1 LGHNT, CDR2 FRNRAP.

The chain joins TRBV29-1 to TRBJ2-5; 10 bases map to TRBD1. V shed 7 bases and J 6 bases; nucleotides not matched to a gene: 11. This CDR3 spans 14 amino acids. Germline V gene sequence: CDR1 SQVTM, CDR2 ANQGSEA. For the CDR3, the DNA is TGCAGCGAGTCCGGGACAGGGGATTCAAAGACCCAGTACTTC. This sequence encodes CSESGTGDSKTQYF.

This clone was seen only a few times. The chain couples TRBV6-6 to TRBJ2-7, with a possible D match to TRBD2 (6 bases). V gave up 6 bases and J gave up 3 bases, with 15 bases separating them. The CDR3 has 14 residues. Per the germline V gene, CDR1 is MNHNY and CDR2 is SVGAGI (reference sequence). CDR3 sequence: CASSRRGPGYEQYF. The DNA for the CDR3 is TGTGCCAGCAGCCGGCGGGGACCAGGCTACGAGCAGTACTTC.

The genes are TRBV28 and TRBJ1-4; TRBD1 is a possible D gene (5 bases). Germline CDR1 is MDHEN and CDR2 is SYDVKM. The CDR3 contains 13 residues. V lost 8 bases, J lost 4 bases, and 11 bases lay in between. CDR3 DNA: TGTGCCAGCGGGGCAGCCAATAATGAAAAACTGTTTTTT. Translated, it gives CASGAANNEKLFF.

J is TRBJ2-5 and V is TRBV11-3, with a tentative D call TRBD1 (5 bases). V lost 4 bases, J lost 2 bases, and 11 bases lay in between. This CDR3 region has 14 residues. Germline lookup yields CDR1 SGHNT and CDR2 YENEEA. CDR3 DNA sequence: TGTGCCAGCAGCTCTCGACAGCGACAAGAGACCCAGTACTTC. Its protein is CASSSRQRQETQYF.